This T cell receptor (beta chain) was found in a study of blood T cell repertoires in COVID-19. On the study more broadly: COVID-19 samples, acute and convalescent, were from the United States, Italy and Spain. From T cells, B-cell-depleted T cells, or PBMCs came the material, which was cDNA or gDNA.

Data came from immunoSEQ multiplex PCR; TCRdb stores just in-frame clones and leaves some out. The data show a few hundred thousand clones, 80% to 90% seen once. Seattle enrolled patients during active infection and tracked them longitudinally. The CDR3 is 14 amino acids. The germline V gene encodes CDR1 SGHAT and CDR2 FQDESV (reference sequence). V was pared by 1 base and J by 6 bases, with 3 bases of the junction left unmatched. The genes are TRBV11-1 and TRBJ2-1; TRBD2 agrees at 7 bases. This sequence was found in a woman in her twenties or thirties with COVID-19, enrolled during active disease. The source material was peripheral blood. CDR3 protein: CASSLGPGGNEQFF. In DNA form, the CDR3 reads TGTGCCAGCAGCTTAGGGCCGGGGGGCAATGAGCAGTTCTTC.